The T cell receptor (beta chain) described here comes from a study of blood T cells in healthy people across ages. Each of the donors had ten milliliters of peripheral blood drawn into EDTA-treated Vacutainer tubes. The CDR3 spans 16 residues. Trimming removed 0 bases from V and 4 bases from J, with 14 bases in between. CDR1 and CDR2 (germline): SGHRS, YFSETQ. A second PCR, run for about 7 to 11 cycles, used a sample-barcoded 5' primer plus a J-beta primer mix. Template switching added a 12-random-nucleotide identifier to every cDNA molecule. TCRdb redid the calling of the 5' RACE reads with MiXCR, one entry per CDR3 protein. In the table there are roughly 500,000 distinct CDR3 sequences, approximately 25% of which are singletons. This clonotype turned up a few times. The data also belong to a second study, concerning T cells of mothers and their children. That work adds: A slight, non-significant increase in overlap was found for related mother-child pairs relative to unrelated pairs.

This TCR was sampled from a boy aged 5-17 years in good health. Source material: blood. V gene TRBV5-1 combines with J gene TRBJ1-3, with D unresolved. CDR3 DNA sequence: TGCGCCAGCAGCTTGGAGGTGGTAGCGAGGGGAAACACCATATATTTT. Translation gives CASSLEVVARGNTIYF.